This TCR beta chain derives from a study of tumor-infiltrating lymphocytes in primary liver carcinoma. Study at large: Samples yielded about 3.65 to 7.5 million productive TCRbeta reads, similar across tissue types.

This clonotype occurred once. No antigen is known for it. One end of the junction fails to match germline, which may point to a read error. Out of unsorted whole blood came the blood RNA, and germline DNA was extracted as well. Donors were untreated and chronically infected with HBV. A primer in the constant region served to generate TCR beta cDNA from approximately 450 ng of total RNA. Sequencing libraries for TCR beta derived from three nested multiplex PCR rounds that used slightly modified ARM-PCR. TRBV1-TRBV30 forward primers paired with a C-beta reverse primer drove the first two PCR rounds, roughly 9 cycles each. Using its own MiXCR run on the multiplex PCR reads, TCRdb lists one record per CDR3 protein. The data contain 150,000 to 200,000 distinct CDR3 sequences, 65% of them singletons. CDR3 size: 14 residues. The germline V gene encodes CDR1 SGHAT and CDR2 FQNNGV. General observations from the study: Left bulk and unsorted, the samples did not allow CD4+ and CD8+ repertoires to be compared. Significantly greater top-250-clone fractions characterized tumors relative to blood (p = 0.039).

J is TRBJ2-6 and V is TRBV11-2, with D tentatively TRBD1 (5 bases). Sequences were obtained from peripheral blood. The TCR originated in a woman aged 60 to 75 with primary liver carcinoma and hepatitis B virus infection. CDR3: CASSTVTGADVLTF. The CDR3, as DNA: TGTGCCAGCTCGACAGTCACTGGGGCCGACGTCCTGACTTTC.